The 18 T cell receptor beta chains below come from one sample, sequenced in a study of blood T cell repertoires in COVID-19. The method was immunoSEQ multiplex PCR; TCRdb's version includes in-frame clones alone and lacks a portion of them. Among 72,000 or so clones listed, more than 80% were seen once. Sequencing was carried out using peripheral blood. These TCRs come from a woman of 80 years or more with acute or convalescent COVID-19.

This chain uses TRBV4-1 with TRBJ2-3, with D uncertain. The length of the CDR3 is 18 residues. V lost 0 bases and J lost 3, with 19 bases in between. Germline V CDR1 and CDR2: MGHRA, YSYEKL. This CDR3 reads CASSQDLPGPARTDTQYF. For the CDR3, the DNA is TGCGCCAGCAGCCAAGATCTCCCAGGCCCCGCCAGGACAGATACGCAGTATTTT.

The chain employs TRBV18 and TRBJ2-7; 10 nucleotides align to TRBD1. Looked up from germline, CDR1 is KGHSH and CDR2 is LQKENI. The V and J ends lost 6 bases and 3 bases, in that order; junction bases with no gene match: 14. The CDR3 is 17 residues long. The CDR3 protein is CASSLNLPGQGNYEQYF. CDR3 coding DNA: TGTGCCAGCTCCCTTAATCTACCGGGACAGGGGAACTACGAGCAGTACTTC.

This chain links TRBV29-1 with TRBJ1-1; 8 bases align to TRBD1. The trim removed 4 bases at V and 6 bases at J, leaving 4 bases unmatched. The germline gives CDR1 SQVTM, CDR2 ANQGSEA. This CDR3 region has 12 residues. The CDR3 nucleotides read TGCAGCGTTGCCCAGGGGGCAGCTGAAGCTTTCTTT. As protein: CSVAQGAAEAFF.

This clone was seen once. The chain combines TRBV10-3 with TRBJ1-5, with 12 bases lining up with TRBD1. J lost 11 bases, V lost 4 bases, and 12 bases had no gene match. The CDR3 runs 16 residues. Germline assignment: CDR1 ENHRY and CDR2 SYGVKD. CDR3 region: CAISARGQGALGSQHF. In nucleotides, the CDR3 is TGTGCCATCAGTGCCAGGGGACAGGGGGCCTTGGGGTCCCAGCATTTT.

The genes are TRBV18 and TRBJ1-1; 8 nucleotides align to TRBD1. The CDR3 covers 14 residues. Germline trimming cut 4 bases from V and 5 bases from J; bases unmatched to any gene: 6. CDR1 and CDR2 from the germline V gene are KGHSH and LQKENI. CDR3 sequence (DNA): TGTGCCAGCTCACTTGGCAGGGGGCGAACTGAAGCTTTCTTT. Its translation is CASSLGRGRTEAFF.

The CDR3 here is CASSRTGVSYNEQFF. The CDR3 nucleotides are TGTGCCAGCTCACGGACAGGGGTCTCCTACAATGAGCAGTTCTTC. V and J are TRBV18 and TRBJ2-1, with TRBD1 matching 9 bases. The CDR3 is made up of 15 amino acids. Trimming took 4 bases from V and 0 from J; bases not matched to a gene: 1. Germline CDR1 reads KGHSH; CDR2 reads LQKENI.

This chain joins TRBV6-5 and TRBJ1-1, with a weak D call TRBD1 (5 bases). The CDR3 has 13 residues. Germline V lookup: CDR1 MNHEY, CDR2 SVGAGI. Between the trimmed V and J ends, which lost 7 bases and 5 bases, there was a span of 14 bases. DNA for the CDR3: TGTGCCAGCACCCCCGGGGGAGGGACTGAAGCTTTCTTT. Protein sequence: CASTPGGGTEAFF.

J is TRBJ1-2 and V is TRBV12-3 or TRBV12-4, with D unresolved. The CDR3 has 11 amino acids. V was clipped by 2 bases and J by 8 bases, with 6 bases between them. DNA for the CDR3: TGTGCCAGCAGTTTAAAGCACGGCTACACCTTC. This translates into CASSLKHGYTF.

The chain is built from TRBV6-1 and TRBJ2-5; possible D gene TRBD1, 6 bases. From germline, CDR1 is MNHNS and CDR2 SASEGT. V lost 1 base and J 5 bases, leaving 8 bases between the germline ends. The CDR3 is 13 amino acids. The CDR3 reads CASSEGRGETQYF. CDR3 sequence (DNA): TGTGCCAGCAGTGAAGGCAGGGGCGAGACCCAGTACTTC.

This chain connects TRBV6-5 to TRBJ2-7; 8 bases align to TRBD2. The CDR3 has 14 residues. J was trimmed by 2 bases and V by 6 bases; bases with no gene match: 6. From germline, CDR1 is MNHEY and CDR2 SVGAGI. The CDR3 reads CASSDSGKTYEQYF. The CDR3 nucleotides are TGTGCCAGCAGCGATAGCGGGAAAACCTACGAGCAGTACTTC.

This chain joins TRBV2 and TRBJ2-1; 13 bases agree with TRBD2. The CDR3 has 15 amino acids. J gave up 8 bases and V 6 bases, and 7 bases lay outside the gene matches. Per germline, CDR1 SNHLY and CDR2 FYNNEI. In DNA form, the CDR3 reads TGTGCCAGCAGACGGACTAGCGGGAGTCAAGATGAGCAGTTCTTC. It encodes CASRRTSGSQDEQFF.

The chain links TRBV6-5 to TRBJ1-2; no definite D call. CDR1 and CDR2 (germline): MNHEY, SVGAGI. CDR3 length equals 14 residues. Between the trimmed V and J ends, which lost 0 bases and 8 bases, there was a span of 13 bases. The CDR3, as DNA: TGTGCCAGCAGTTACTCGGCCGGAGGGAGCGGCTACACCTTC. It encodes CASSYSAGGSGYTF.

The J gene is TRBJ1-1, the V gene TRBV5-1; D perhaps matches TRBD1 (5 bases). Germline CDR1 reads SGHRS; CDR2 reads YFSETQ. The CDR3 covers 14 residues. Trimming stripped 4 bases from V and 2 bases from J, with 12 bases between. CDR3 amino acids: CASSPLTGNTEAFF. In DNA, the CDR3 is TGCGCCAGCAGCCCGCTCACAGGAAACACTGAAGCTTTCTTT.

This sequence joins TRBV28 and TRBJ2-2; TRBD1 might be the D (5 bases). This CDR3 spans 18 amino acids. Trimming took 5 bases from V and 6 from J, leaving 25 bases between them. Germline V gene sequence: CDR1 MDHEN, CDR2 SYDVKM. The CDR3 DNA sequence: TGTGCCAGCAGTATCACTGCACCCTGGACAAATATCCCCGGGGAGCTGTTTTTT. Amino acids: CASSITAPWTNIPGELFF.

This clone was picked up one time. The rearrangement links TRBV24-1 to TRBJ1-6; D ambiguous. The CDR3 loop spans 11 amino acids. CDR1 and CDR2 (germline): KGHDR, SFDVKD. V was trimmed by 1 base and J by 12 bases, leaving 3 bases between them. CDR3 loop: CATSDFLPLHF. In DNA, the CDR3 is TGTGCCACCAGTGATTTTCTACCCCTCCACTTT.

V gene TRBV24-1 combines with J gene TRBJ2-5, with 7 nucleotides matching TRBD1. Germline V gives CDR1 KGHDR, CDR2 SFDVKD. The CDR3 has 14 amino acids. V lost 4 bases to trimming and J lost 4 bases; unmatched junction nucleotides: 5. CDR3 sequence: CATSDFDRVETQYF. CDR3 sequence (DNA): TGTGCCACCAGTGACTTCGACAGGGTAGAGACCCAGTACTTC.

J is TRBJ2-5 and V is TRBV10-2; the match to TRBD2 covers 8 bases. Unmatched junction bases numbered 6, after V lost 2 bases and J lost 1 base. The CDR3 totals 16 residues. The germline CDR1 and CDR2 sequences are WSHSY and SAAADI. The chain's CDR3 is CASSEMASGPQETQYF. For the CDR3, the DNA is TGCGCCAGCAGTGAGATGGCTAGCGGGCCCCAAGAGACCCAGTACTTC.

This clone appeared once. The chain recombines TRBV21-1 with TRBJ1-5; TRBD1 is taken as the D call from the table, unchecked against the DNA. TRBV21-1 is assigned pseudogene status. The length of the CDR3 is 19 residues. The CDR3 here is CASSKTGLRDRRPNQPQHF. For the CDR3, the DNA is TGTGCCAGCAGCAAAACTGGCCTCCGGGACAGGCGACCCAATCAGCCCCAGCATTTT.